What follows are 24 T cell receptor beta chains derived from one specimen sequenced in a study of T cells in tumors after PD-1 blockade (dated by TCRdb to the late 2010s). The sample's time point label is to be understood as: before anti-PD-1 therapy. The library was obtained by the immunoSEQ multiplex PCR assay. TCRdb holds this immuneACCESS table with in-frame rearrangements only. Some clones are missing; in checked studies, unresolved V genes explain under half, and the rest has no known cause. In this sample the table shows tens of thousands of clones, around four fifths of which occur a single time. Around an eighth of the sample rests with the top ten. The sample here was PBMCs, taken before anti-PD-1 treatment. The receptors here all came from a human donor with basal cell carcinoma.

The chain recombines TRBV12-5 with TRBJ2-2; TRBD2 matches at 9 bases. The CDR3 runs 18 residues. Germline V gene lookup returns CDR1 LGHNT and CDR2 FRNRAP. With 8 bases clipped from V and 4 bases from J, the junction kept 17 bases outside the gene matches. For the CDR3, the DNA is TGTGCTAGTTACAAATTCGGGCTAGCGGGGCTATTCACCGGGGAGCTGTTTTTT. Protein product: CASYKFGLAGLFTGELFF.

In DNA form, the CDR3 reads TGTGCCAGCAGCGGGACGGGTGCGAACACTGAAGCTTTCTTT. As protein: CASSGTGANTEAFF. The rearrangement joins TRBV6-6 to TRBJ1-1, with D maybe TRBD1 (5 bases). V lost 6 bases, J lost 1 base, and 12 bases lay in between. This CDR3 is built from 14 residues. The germline CDR1 and CDR2 sequences are MNHNY and SVGAGI (reference sequence).

The chain has TRBV4-2 and TRBJ1-5; D may be TRBD1 (5 bases). Germline V lookup: CDR1 LGHNA, CDR2 YNFKEQ. V dropped 5 bases and J dropped 4 bases, with 9 bases sitting between them. The CDR3 has 13 residues. The CDR3 sequence is CASSGTENQPQHF. DNA of the CDR3: TGTGCCAGCAGCGGGACGGAGAATCAGCCCCAGCATTTT.

The chain employs TRBV5-6 and TRBJ2-5; D not resolved. Germline lookup yields CDR1 SGHDT and CDR2 YYEEEE. The CDR3 has 13 amino acids. Trimming stripped 0 bases from V and 3 bases from J, with 6 bases between. As DNA, the CDR3 is TGTGCCAGCAGCTTGGAGGCAGAAGAGACCCAGTACTTC. It is translated as CASSLEAEETQYF.

This chain connects TRBV14 to TRBJ1-3; D is ambiguous. Germline V CDR1 and CDR2: SGHDN, FVKESK. V was trimmed by 1 base and J by 4 bases, leaving 14 bases between them. The CDR3 consists of 16 residues. CDR3 sequence (DNA): TGTGCCAGCAGCCAAGGACGGATTCTGGGCGGAAACACCATATATTTT. It is translated as CASSQGRILGGNTIYF.

This chain uses TRBV30 with TRBJ2-5; D remains unclear. Trimming removed 0 bases at V and 3 bases at J, with 14 bases between. CDR1 GTSNPN and CDR2 SVGIG come from the germline V gene (reference sequence). The CDR3 loop spans 15 amino acids. The CDR3: CAWSVELGWEETQYF. The DNA of the CDR3 is TGTGCCTGGAGTGTAGAGTTGGGATGGGAAGAGACCCAGTACTTC.

The chain links TRBV6-5 to TRBJ1-2; TRBD1 aligns across 7 bases. Trimming took 6 bases from V and 4 from J; bases not matched to a gene: 11. The length of the CDR3 is 15 residues. The V gene's germline CDR1 is MNHEY and CDR2 SVGAGI. In nucleotides, the CDR3 is TGTGCCAGCAGCCAAGACGACAGGGCTCTCTATGGCTACACCTTC. Translation gives CASSQDDRALYGYTF.

The chain carries TRBV19 and TRBJ1-1; D might be TRBD1 (6 bases). CDR3 length: 15 residues. Trimming removed 9 bases from V and 1 base from J, with 18 bases in between. In germline, CDR1 is LNHDA, CDR2 SQIVND (reference sequence). Written as DNA, the CDR3 is TGTGCCAGCGGGGGCAAAAGTGGGTCGAACACTGAAGCTTTCTTT. Translating it yields CASGGKSGSNTEAFF.

The chain links TRBV18 to TRBJ1-5; D possibly corresponds to TRBD1 (5 bases). The CDR3 has 14 amino acids. Germline CDR1 is KGHSH and CDR2 is LQKENI. V was shortened by 3 bases and J by 7 bases, with 13 bases between the two germline ends. CDR3 DNA: TGTGCCAGCTCACCCGCGGGGGGGACCCAGCCCCAGCATTTT. This translates into CASSPAGGTQPQHF.

This chain uses TRBV13 with TRBJ1-3, with D unclear. V lost 7 bases and J lost 2, with 9 bases in between. Germline lookup yields CDR1 PRHDT and CDR2 FYEKMQ (reference sequence). The CDR3 contains 13 residues. CDR3 DNA sequence: TGTGCCAGCACCCTTCGGGCTGGAAACACCATATATTTT. Its translation is CASTLRAGNTIYF.

The chain joins TRBV18 to TRBJ2-3, with 13 bases lining up with TRBD2. The CDR3 has 19 amino acids. Looked up from germline, CDR1 is KGHSH and CDR2 is LQKENI. The junction had 13 bases not matched to a gene; V was cut back by 2 bases and J by 5 bases. CDR3 coding DNA: TGTGCCAGCTCACCAAGGATGAGACTAGCGGGGGGCGGACGAGATACGCAGTATTTT. Its protein is CASSPRMRLAGGGRDTQYF. The complete variable domain, with remaining parts taken from reference TRBV18 and TRBJ2-3, reads NAGVMQNPRHLVRRRGQEARLRCSPMKGHSHVYWYRQLPEEGLKFMVYLQKENIIDESGMPKERFSAEFPKEGPSILRIQQVVRGDSAAYFCASSPRMRLAGGGRDTQYFGPGTRLTVL.

The chain uses TRBV11-2 and TRBJ1-6, with D possibly matching TRBD1 (6 bases). This CDR3 is 19 amino acids long. The ends were cut back, 4 bases at V and 0 bases at J, with 19 bases in the middle. The germline V gene has CDR1 SGHAT and CDR2 FQNNGV. CDR3 protein: CASSSMRQGLSSYNSPLHF. CDR3 sequence (DNA): TGTGCCAGCAGCTCTATGAGGCAGGGGTTGAGCTCCTATAATTCACCCCTCCACTTT.

This clone ranks as medium-sized. The J gene is TRBJ1-4, the V gene TRBV9; D gene unclear. The germline V and J ends were trimmed by 3 bases and 5 bases, with 11 bases remaining between them. CDR1 is SGDLS, CDR2 YYNGEE, per germline. This CDR3 is built from 14 residues. DNA for the CDR3: TGTGCCAGCAGCGAGGACGGAGGAAATGAAAAACTGTTTTTT. It codes for CASSEDGGNEKLFF.

The chain carries TRBV7-8 and TRBJ2-7; possible D gene TRBD2, 5 bases. Between the trimmed V and J ends, which lost 6 bases and 6 bases, there was a span of 24 bases. There are 16 residues in the CDR3. Per the germline V gene, CDR1 is SGHVS and CDR2 is FQNEAQ. CDR3 bases: TGTGCCAGCAGTCCCCGGAGGTCTTGGCTCCTCTCCGAGCAGTACTTC. Amino acids: CASSPRRSWLLSEQYF. Full variable domain (outside the CDR3, taken from reference TRBV7-8 and TRBJ2-7): GAGVSQSPRYKVAKRGQDVALRCDPISGHVSLFWYQQALGQGPEFLTYFQNEAQLDKSGLPSDRFFAERPEGSVSTLKIQRTQQEDSAVYLCASSPRRSWLLSEQYFGPGTRLTVT.

CDR3 region: CASSEGKIDRVLTLGQYF. Written as DNA, the CDR3 is TGTGCCAGCAGTGAAGGAAAGATCGACAGGGTCCTGACTTTGGGGCAGTATTTT. The chain employs TRBV6-1 and TRBJ2-3; 7 nucleotides align to TRBD1. This CDR3 region has 18 residues. V trimming: 1 base; J trimming: 11 bases; junction bases outside the gene matches: 21. Germline CDR1 and CDR2: MNHNS and SASEGT.

The J gene is TRBJ2-7, the V gene TRBV5-6, with TRBD2 as a possible D gene (5 bases). Germline V gene sequence: CDR1 SGHDT, CDR2 YYEEEE. Trimming removed 3 bases at V and 0 bases at J, with 7 bases between. This CDR3 has 13 residues. The CDR3 spells CASSYGNSYEQYF. As DNA, the CDR3 is TGTGCCAGCAGCTACGGGAACTCCTACGAGCAGTACTTC.

V is TRBV3-1 (or the pseudogene TRBV3-2) and J is TRBJ1-4; D remains ambiguous. V lost 4 bases to trimming and J lost 4 bases, with 10 bases between them. The germline V gene has CDR1 LGHDT and CDR2 YNNKEL (reference sequence). This CDR3 spans 14 amino acids. CDR3 loop: CASSPDTGNEKLFF. CDR3 DNA sequence: TGTGCCAGCAGCCCAGACACGGGTAATGAAAAACTGTTTTTT.

V usage is TRBV6-6 and J usage is TRBJ1-2; TRBD1 is a possible D gene (6 bases). Looked up from germline, CDR1 is MNHNY and CDR2 is SVGAGI (reference sequence). V was clipped by 6 bases and J by 6 bases, with 14 bases between them. There are 13 residues in the CDR3. CDR3 amino acids: CASRSRGADGYTF. The CDR3 nucleotides read TGTGCCAGCAGATCACGGGGGGCGGATGGCTACACCTTC.

CDR3 coding DNA: TGTGCCAGCAGCTTGAAGGGGGGTGAAAAACTGTTTTTT. Translated, it gives CASSLKGGEKLFF. The chain joins TRBV7-9 to TRBJ1-4, with D perhaps matching TRBD1 (6 bases). Trimming cost V 3 bases and J 7 bases, with 9 bases left between them. Germline CDR1 is SEHNR and CDR2 is FQNEAQ (reference sequence). CDR3 length: 13 amino acids.

The rearrangement links TRBV7-2 to TRBJ1-1, with TRBD1 identical over 9 bases. Trimming at V came to 1 base and at J to 6 bases, leaving 9 bases not matched to a gene. The CDR3 length is 16 residues. Germline V gene sequence: CDR1 SGHTA, CDR2 FQGNSA. This CDR3 is CASSLVSQDRGAEAFF. CDR3 nucleotide sequence: TGTGCCAGCAGCTTAGTCTCCCAGGACAGGGGCGCTGAAGCTTTCTTT.

V usage is TRBV7-9 and J usage is TRBJ2-1; tentative D call: TRBD1 (6 bases). CDR1 and CDR2 from the germline V gene are SEHNR and FQNEAQ (reference sequence). Trimming pared 3 bases from V and 0 bases from J, leaving 9 bases between. The CDR3 has 15 amino acids. CDR3 in amino acids: CASSFGRGSYNEQFF. The CDR3 coding sequence is TGTGCCAGCAGCTTCGGCAGGGGCTCCTACAATGAGCAGTTCTTC. Full variable domain (rest looked up from reference TRBV7-9 and TRBJ2-1): DTGVSQNPRHKITKRGQNVTFRCDPISEHNRLYWYRQTLGQGPEFLTYFQNEAQLEKSRLLSDRFSAERPKGSFSTLEIQRTEQGDSAMYLCASSFGRGSYNEQFFGPGTRLTVL.

The sample holds a few counts of this clone. V and J are TRBV5-1 and TRBJ1-1, with D unclear. Deletions cut 1 base from V and 3 bases from J, with 10 bases between. The germline V gene has CDR1 SGHRS and CDR2 YFSETQ. This CDR3 spans 14 amino acids. The CDR3 reads CASSLQGSYTEAFF. Written as DNA, the CDR3 is TGCGCCAGCAGCTTGCAAGGGAGTTACACTGAAGCTTTCTTT.

The chain uses TRBV5-8 and TRBJ2-6; no reliable D call. This CDR3 has 17 residues. V was clipped by 2 bases and J by 0 bases, with 12 bases between them. CDR1 and CDR2 from the germline V gene are SGHTS and YDEGEE. CDR3 in DNA: TGTGCCAGCAGCTTACCTCGACGGACCTCTGGGGCCAACGTCCTGACTTTC. Its translation is CASSLPRRTSGANVLTF. Using reference TRBV5-8 and TRBJ2-6 for the parts outside the CDR3, the full variable domain is EAGVTQSPTHLIKTRGQQATLRCSPISGHTSVYWYQQALGLGLQFLLWYDEGEERNRGNFPPRFSGRQFPNYSSELNVNALELEDSALYLCASSLPRRTSGANVLTFGAGSRLTVL.

The chain combines TRBV12-3 or TRBV12-4 with TRBJ1-1, with 7 bases fitting TRBD1. With 1 base clipped from V and 5 bases from J, the junction kept 1 base outside the gene matches. The CDR3 totals 13 residues. CDR3 nucleotide sequence: TGTGCCAGCAGTTTAGGACAGGGAACTGAAGCTTTCTTT. Translating gives CASSLGQGTEAFF.